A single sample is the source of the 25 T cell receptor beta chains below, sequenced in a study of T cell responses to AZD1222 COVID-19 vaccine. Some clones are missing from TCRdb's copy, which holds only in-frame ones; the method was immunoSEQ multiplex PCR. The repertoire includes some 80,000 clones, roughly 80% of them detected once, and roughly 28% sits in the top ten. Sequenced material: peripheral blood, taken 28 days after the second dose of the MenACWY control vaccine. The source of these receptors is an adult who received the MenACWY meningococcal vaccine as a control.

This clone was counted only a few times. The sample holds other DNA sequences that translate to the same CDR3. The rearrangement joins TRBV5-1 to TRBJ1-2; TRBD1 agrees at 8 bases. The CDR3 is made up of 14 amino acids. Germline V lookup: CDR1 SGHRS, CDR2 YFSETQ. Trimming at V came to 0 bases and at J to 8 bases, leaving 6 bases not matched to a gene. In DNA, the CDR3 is TGCGCCAGCAGCTTGGCCGGGACAGGCGGGGGCTACACCTTC. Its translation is CASSLAGTGGGYTF.

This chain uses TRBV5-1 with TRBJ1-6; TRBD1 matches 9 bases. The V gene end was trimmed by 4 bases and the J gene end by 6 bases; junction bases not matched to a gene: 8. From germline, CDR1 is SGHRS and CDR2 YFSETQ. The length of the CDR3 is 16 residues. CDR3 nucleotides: TGCGCCAGCAGCCCTGGGTTGGGACAGGGTAATTCACCCCTCCACTTT. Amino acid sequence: CASSPGLGQGNSPLHF.

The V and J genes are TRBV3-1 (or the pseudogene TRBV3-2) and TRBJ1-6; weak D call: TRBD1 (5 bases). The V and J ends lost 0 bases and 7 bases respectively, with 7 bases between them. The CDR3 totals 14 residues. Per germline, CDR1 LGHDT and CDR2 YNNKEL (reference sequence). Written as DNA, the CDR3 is TGTGCCAGCAGCCAAGATTGGGGCAATTCACCCCTCCACTTT. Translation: CASSQDWGNSPLHF.

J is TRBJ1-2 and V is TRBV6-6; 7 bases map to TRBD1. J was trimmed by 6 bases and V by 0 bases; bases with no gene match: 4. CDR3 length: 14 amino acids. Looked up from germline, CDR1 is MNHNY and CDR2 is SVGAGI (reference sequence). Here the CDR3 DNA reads TGTGCCAGCAGTTACTCGGGACAGTCAAATGGCTACACCTTC. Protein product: CASSYSGQSNGYTF.

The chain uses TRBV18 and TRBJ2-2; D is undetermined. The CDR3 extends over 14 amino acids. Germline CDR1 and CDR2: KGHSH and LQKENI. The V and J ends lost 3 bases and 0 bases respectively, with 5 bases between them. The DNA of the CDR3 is TGTGCCAGCTCACCGGTAACGAACACCGGGGAGCTGTTTTTT. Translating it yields CASSPVTNTGELFF.

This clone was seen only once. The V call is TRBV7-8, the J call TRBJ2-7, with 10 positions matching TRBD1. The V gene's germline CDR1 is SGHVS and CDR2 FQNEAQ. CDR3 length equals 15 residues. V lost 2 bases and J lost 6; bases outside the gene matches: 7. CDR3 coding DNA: TGTGCCAGCAGCTTACCTGGACAGGGGGGGGCCGAGCAGTACTTC. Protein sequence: CASSLPGQGGAEQYF.

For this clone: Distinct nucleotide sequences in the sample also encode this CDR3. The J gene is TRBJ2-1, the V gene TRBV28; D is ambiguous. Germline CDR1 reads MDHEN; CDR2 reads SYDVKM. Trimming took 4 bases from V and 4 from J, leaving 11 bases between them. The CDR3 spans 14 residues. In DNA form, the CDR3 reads TGTGCCAGCAGTTCCCTTGGGGTGTACAATGAGCAGTTCTTC. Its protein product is CASSSLGVYNEQFF.

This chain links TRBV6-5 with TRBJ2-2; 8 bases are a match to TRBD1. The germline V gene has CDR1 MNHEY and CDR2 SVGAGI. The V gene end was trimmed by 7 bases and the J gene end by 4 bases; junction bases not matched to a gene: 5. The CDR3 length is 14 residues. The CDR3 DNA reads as TGTGCCAGCAACTGGGACAGGACCACCGGGGAGCTGTTTTTT. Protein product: CASNWDRTTGELFF.

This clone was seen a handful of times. The chain's CDR3 is CASSIANQMNTEAFF. The CDR3 DNA is TGTGCCAGTAGTATAGCGAACCAGATGAACACTGAAGCTTTCTTT. This chain joins TRBV19 and TRBJ1-1; D unclear. Germline CDR1 reads LNHDA; CDR2 reads SQIVND (reference sequence). Trimming took off 1 base at V and 0 bases at J, with 9 bases between the two ends. There are 15 residues in the CDR3. The full variable domain, its missing parts supplied by reference TRBV19 and TRBJ1-1, is DGGITQSPKYLFRKEGQNVTLSCEQNLNHDAMYWYRQDPGQGLRLIYYSQIVNDFQKGDIAEGYSVSREKKESFPLTVTSAQKNPTAFYLCASSIANQMNTEAFFGQGTRLTVV.

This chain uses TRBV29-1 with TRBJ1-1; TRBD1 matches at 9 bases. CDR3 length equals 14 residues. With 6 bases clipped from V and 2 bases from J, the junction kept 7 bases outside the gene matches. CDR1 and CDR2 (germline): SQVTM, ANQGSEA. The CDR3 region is CSVRDRGRNTEAFF. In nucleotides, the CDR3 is TGCAGCGTAAGAGACAGGGGGAGAAACACTGAAGCTTTCTTT.

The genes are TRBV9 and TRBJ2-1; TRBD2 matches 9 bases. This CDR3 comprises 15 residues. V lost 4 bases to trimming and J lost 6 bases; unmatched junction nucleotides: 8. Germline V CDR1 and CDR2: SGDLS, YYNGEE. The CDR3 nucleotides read TGTGCCAGCAGCCCCCGGACTAGCGCGGGCAATGAGCAGTTCTTC. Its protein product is CASSPRTSAGNEQFF.

The CDR3: CASSLPGPGGNQPQHF. CDR3 sequence (DNA): TGTGCCAGCAGTTTACCGGGGCCTGGGGGCAATCAGCCCCAGCATTTT. The gene calls are TRBV28 and TRBJ1-5; D is perhaps TRBD1 (5 bases). The CDR3 contains 16 residues. Trimming removed 2 bases from V and 2 bases from J, with 13 bases in between. CDR1 and CDR2 (germline): MDHEN, SYDVKM. Filled out from reference TRBV28 and TRBJ1-5, the complete variable domain reads DVKVTQSSRYLVKRTGEKVFLECVQDMDHENMFWYRQDPGLGLRLIYFSYDVKMKEKGDIPEGYSVSREKKERFSLILESASTNQTSMYLCASSLPGPGGNQPQHFGDGTRLSIL.

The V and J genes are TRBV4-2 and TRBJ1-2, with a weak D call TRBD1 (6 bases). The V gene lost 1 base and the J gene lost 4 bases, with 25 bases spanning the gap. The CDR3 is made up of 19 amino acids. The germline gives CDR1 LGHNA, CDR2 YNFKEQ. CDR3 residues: CASSQVNRVGAPLRYGYTF. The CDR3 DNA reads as TGTGCCAGCAGCCAAGTTAATAGGGTGGGGGCCCCTCTCCGCTATGGCTACACCTTC.

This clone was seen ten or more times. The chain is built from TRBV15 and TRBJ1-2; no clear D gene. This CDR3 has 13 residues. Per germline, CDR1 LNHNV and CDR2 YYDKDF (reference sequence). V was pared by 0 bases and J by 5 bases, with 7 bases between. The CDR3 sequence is CATSRDSRYGYTF. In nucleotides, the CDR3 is TGTGCCACCAGCAGAGATTCCCGGTATGGCTACACCTTC.

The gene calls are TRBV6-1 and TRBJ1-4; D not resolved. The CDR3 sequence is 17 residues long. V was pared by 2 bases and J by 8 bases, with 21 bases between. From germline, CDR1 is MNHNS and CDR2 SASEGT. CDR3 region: CASSEMGSAEVREKLFF. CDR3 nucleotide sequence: TGTGCCAGCAGTGAAATGGGTTCGGCAGAAGTCAGGGAAAAACTGTTTTTT.

This chain's CDR3 is CASSQERGRTEAFF. For the CDR3, the DNA is TGCGCCAGCAGCCAAGAACGGGGTAGGACTGAAGCTTTCTTT. The chain has TRBV4-1 and TRBJ1-1; D uncertain. This CDR3 has 14 amino acids. The germline gives CDR1 MGHRA, CDR2 YSYEKL. V lost 0 bases and J lost 5, with 10 bases in between.

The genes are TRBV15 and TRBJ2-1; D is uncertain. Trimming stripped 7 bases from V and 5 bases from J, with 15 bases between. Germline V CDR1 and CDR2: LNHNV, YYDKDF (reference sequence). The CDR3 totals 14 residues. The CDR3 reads CATTPFGTHNEQFF. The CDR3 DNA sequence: TGTGCCACCACCCCTTTCGGCACCCACAATGAGCAGTTCTTC.

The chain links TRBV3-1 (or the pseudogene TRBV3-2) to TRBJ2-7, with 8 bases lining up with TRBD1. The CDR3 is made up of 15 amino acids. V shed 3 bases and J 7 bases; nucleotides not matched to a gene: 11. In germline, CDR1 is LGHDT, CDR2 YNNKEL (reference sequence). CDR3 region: CASSQWGRGREEQYF. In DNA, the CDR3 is TGTGCCAGCAGCCAGTGGGGCAGGGGGCGCGAAGAGCAGTACTTC.

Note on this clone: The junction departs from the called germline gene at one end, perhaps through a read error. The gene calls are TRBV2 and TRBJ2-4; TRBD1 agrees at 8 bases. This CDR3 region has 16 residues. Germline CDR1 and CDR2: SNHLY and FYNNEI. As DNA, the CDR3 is TGTGCCAGCAGGGAAGTGACAGGGGTTCGCGGAAACATTCAGTACTTC. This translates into CASREVTGVRGNIQYF.

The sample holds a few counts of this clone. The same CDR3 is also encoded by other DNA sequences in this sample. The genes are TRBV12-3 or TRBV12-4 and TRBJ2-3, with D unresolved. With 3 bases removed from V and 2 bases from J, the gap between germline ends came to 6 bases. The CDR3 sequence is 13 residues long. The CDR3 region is CASSFRTTDTQYF. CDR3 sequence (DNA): TGTGCCAGCAGTTTTAGGACCACAGATACGCAGTATTTT.

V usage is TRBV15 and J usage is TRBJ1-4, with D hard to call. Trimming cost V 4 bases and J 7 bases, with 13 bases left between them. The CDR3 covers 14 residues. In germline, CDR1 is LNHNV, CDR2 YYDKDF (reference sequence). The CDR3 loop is CATSKEVKSEKLFF. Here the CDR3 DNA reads TGTGCCACCAGCAAAGAAGTGAAAAGTGAAAAACTGTTTTTT. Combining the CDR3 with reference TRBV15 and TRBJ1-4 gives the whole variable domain DAMVIQNPRYQVTQFGKPVTLSCSQTLNHNVMYWYQQKSSQAPKLLFHYYDKDFNNEADTPDNFQSRRPNTSFCFLDIRSPGLGDTAMYLCATSKEVKSEKLFFGSGTQLSVL.

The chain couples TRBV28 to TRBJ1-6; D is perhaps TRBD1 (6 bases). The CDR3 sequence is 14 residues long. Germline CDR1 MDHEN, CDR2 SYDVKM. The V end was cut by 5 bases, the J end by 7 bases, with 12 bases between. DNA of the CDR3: TGTGCCAGCAGTGGGGGACAAGTAAATTCACCCCTCCACTTT. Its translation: CASSGGQVNSPLHF.

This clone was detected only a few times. The CDR3 DNA is TGTGCCAGCAGTTACTCGCCCTTAGGGAATCAGCCCCAGCATTTT. Translating it yields CASSYSPLGNQPQHF. This chain uses TRBV6-2 or TRBV6-3 with TRBJ1-5; no firm D call. CDR3 length equals 15 residues. V was trimmed by 0 bases and J by 4 bases, leaving 10 bases between them. CDR1 is MNHEY and CDR2 is SVGEGT in the germline V gene.

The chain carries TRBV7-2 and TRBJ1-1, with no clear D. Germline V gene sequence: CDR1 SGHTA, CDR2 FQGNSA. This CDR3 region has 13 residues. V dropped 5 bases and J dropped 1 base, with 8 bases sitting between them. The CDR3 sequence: CASSLLGNTEAFF. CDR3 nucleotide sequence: TGTGCCAGCAGCCTCCTCGGGAACACTGAAGCTTTCTTT.

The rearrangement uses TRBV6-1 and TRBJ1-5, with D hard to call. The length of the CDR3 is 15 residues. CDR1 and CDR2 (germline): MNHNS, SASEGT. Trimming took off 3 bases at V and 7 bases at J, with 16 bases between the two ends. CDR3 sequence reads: CASSEGGILGQPQHF. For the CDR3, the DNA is TGTGCCAGCAGTGAGGGAGGGATTCTAGGGCAGCCCCAGCATTTT.